These 6 T cell receptor beta chains originate from one sample sequenced in a study of radiation and T cells in renal cell carcinoma. TCRdb's copy holds only in-frame clones and misses some; the assay was immunoSEQ multiplex PCR. Of about 130,000 clones listed, nearly 90% were seen once; the top ten hold approximately 12%. Described time point: baseline pretreatment blood. Treatment described: 15 Gy SBRT to primary tumor, nephrectomy 4 weeks later. The material sequenced was blood, taken from a patient whose treatment included radiotherapy and nephrectomy. The receptors stem from a woman in her 50s with renal cell carcinoma.

In its sample, this clone was seen a few times. The chain couples TRBV7-2 to TRBJ2-1; tentatively, D is TRBD1 (5 bases). Germline V gives CDR1 SGHTA, CDR2 FQGNSA. The CDR3 is made up of 13 amino acids. V was clipped by 6 bases and J by 4 bases, with 10 bases between them. CDR3 nucleotides: TGTGCCAGCAGTTACGACAGATACAATGAGCAGTTCTTC. Protein sequence: CASSYDRYNEQFF.

The chain is built from TRBV2 and TRBJ2-7; 8 bases fit TRBD1. J gave up 0 bases and V 5 bases, and 6 bases lay outside the gene matches. The germline gives CDR1 SNHLY, CDR2 FYNNEI. The CDR3 has 15 amino acids. The CDR3 protein is CASSSQGATSYEQYF. CDR3 DNA sequence: TGTGCCAGCAGTTCCCAGGGGGCCACCTCCTACGAGCAGTACTTC.

The chain couples TRBV2 to TRBJ2-5, with 7 bases that match TRBD1. J gave up 0 bases and V 6 bases, and 4 bases lay outside the gene matches. CDR3 length: 14 residues. Germline V gene data show CDR1 as SNHLY and CDR2 as FYNNEI. CDR3 bases: TGTGCCAGCAGACAGACAGGGCACCAAGAGACCCAGTACTTC. Translating it yields CASRQTGHQETQYF.

This chain uses TRBV25-1 with TRBJ1-1; possible D gene TRBD1, 5 bases. Looked up from germline, CDR1 is MGHDK and CDR2 is SYGVNS. The CDR3 sequence is 14 residues long. V was trimmed by 0 bases and J by 8 bases, leaving 13 bases between them. In nucleotides, the CDR3 is TGTGCCAGCAGTGAATATATGGGGGTGACAGAAGCTTTCTTT. Translating gives CASSEYMGVTEAFF.

The chain links TRBV7-3 to TRBJ2-5; the match to TRBD2 covers 10 bases. The CDR3 runs to 16 residues. CDR1 is SGHTA and CDR2 is FQGTGA in the germline V gene. Trimming at V came to 1 base and at J to 5 bases, leaving 7 bases not matched to a gene. The CDR3 loop reads CASSLRGPSGGETQYF. CDR3 bases: TGTGCCAGCAGCTTAAGAGGGCCTAGCGGGGGTGAGACCCAGTACTTC.

The chain recombines TRBV5-5 with TRBJ1-5; possibly TRBD1 for D (6 bases). The CDR3 runs to 16 residues. V was trimmed by 4 bases and J by 6 bases, leaving 20 bases between them. CDR1 is SGHKS, CDR2 YYEKEE, per germline (reference sequence). This CDR3 is CASSRNLQGTAQPQHF. CDR3 DNA: TGTGCCAGCAGCCGTAACTTACAGGGTACGGCTCAGCCCCAGCATTTT.